The rows below give T cell receptor beta chains drawn from one sample of a study of blood T cell repertoires in COVID-19. This table comes from immunoSEQ multiplex PCR, and its TCRdb copy is limited to in-frame clones, with some not included. This table has about 67,000 clones, 70% to 90% appearing once. Sample: peripheral blood. The source of these receptors is a woman older than 75 with acute or convalescent COVID-19. Each CDR3 is given with its conserved first and last residue. D genes are given only for firm matches. Where a row states a size, it is once, few, many or the class of an expanded clone; other rows omit it.

clone size: .; D gene: TRBD1; V gene: TRBV29-1; J gene: TRBJ1-1; CDR3 DNA: TGCAGCGGCCGGCGGGACAGGACTACTGAAGCTTTCTTT; CDR3 protein: CSGRRDRTTEAFF
clone size: .; D gene: .; V gene: TRBV20-1; J gene: TRBJ1-3; CDR3 DNA: TGCAGTGCTAGTCCCCGGAGAGGGGGAAACACCATATATTTT; CDR3 protein: CSASPRRGGNTIYF
clone size: .; D gene: .; V gene: TRBV23-1; J gene: TRBJ1-6; CDR3 DNA: TGCGCCAGCAGTCAATCTAGCTCACCCCTCCACTTT; CDR3 protein: CASSQSSSPLHF
clone size: .; D gene: TRBD1; V gene: TRBV12-3/TRBV12-4; J gene: TRBJ2-7; CDR3 DNA: TGTGCCAGCACCCCAGGGGGCTACGAGCAGTACTTC; CDR3 protein: CASTPGGYEQYF
clone size: .; D gene: .; V gene: TRBV3-1/TRBV3-2; J gene: TRBJ1-2; CDR3 DNA: TGTGCCAGCAGCCAAGGTGGTGGAGGAACCAACTATGGCTACACCTTC; CDR3 protein: CASSQGGGGTNYGYTF
clone size: .; D gene: .; V gene: TRBV27; J gene: TRBJ2-3; CDR3 DNA: TGTGCCAGCAGTTTTGGCAGGGTGCCAGATACGCAGTATTTT; CDR3 protein: CASSFGRVPDTQYF
clone size: .; D gene: .; V gene: TRBV12-3/TRBV12-4; J gene: TRBJ2-7; CDR3 DNA: TGTGCCAGCACCCCCTCTGCGTACGAGCAGTACTTC; CDR3 protein: CASTPSAYEQYF
clone size: .; D gene: .; V gene: TRBV28; J gene: TRBJ2-3; CDR3 DNA: .; CDR3 protein: CASSFGTGTGVSYF
clone size: .; D gene: TRBD2; V gene: TRBV7-9; J gene: TRBJ2-5; CDR3 DNA: TGTGCCAGCAGCTTATCGGGGGGGACCGGGGACCAGTACTTC; CDR3 protein: CASSLSGGTGDQYF
clone size: .; D gene: TRBD1; V gene: TRBV7-9; J gene: TRBJ2-7; CDR3 DNA: TGTGCCAGCAGCTCCCGGGACAGGGGTGCCTACGAGCAGTACTTC; CDR3 protein: CASSSRDRGAYEQYF
clone size: .; D gene: .; V gene: TRBV18; J gene: TRBJ1-4; CDR3 DNA: TGTGCCAGCTCACGACTGTCAGGGGATCGGCTGTTTTTT; CDR3 protein: CASSRLSGDRLFF
clone size: .; D gene: TRBD2; V gene: TRBV3-1/TRBV3-2; J gene: TRBJ2-7; CDR3 DNA: TGTGCCAGCAGCCAAGTTCCCTTGGGAAGCGGGAGTAAAAACGAGCAGTACTTC; CDR3 protein: CASSQVPLGSGSKNEQYF
clone size: .; D gene: TRBD1; V gene: TRBV4-2; J gene: TRBJ2-7; CDR3 DNA: TGTGCCAGCAGCCCCATAGGGCAGGGGGTCTCCTACGAACAGTACTTC; CDR3 protein: CASSPIGQGVSYEQYF
clone size: once; D gene: .; V gene: TRBV28; J gene: TRBJ1-5; CDR3 DNA: TGTGCCAGCAGTTTATTGAGTTGGGCAGAGCATAGCAATCAGCCCCAGCATTTT; CDR3 protein: CASSLLSWAEHSNQPQHF
clone size: once; D gene: .; V gene: TRBV30; J gene: TRBJ1-1; CDR3 DNA: TGTGCCTGGAGCTCGGGAACTGAAGCTTTCTTT; CDR3 protein: CAWSSGTEAFF
clone size: .; D gene: TRBD1; V gene: TRBV27; J gene: TRBJ1-5; CDR3 DNA: TGTGCCAGCAGACAGGGGAACTTCGGCAATCAGCCCCAGCATTTT; CDR3 protein: CASRQGNFGNQPQHF